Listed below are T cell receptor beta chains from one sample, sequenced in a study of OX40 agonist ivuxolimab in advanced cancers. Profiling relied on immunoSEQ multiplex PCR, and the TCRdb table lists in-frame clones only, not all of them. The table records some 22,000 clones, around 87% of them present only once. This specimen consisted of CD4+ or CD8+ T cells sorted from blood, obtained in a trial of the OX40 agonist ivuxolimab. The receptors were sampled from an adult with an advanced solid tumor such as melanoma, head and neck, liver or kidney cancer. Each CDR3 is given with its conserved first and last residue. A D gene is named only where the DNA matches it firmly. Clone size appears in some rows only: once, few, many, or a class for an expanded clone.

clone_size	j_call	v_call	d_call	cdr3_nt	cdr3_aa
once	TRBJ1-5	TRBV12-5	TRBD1	TGTGCTAGTGGTTTGATCTCATCCGGGACAGGGGGCTTCGGTCAGCCCCAGCATTTT	CASGLISSGTGGFGQPQHF
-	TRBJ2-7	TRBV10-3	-	TGTGCCATCAGTGAGAACACCTACGAGCAGTACTTC	CAISENTYEQYF
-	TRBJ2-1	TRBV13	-	TGTGCCAGCAGCTTAGGGCTAAATCTGGATGGGCAGTTCTTC	CASSLGLNLDGQFF
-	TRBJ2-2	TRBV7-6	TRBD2	TGTGCCAGCAGCTTATCCCCGAGCGGGGAATACACCGGGGAGCTGTTTTTT	CASSLSPSGEYTGELFF
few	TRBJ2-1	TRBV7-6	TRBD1	TGTGCCAGCAGCTTAGCGCAGGGGGCAGACAATGAGCAGTTCTTC	CASSLAQGADNEQFF
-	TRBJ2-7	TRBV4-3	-	TGCGCCAGCAGCCAAGATGCGGGGTTTGGTAGGTACGAGCAGTACTTC	CASSQDAGFGRYEQYF
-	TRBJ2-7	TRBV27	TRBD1	TGTGCCAGCAGTTTAGGCAGGGGGAACGAGCAGTACTTC	CASSLGRGNEQYF
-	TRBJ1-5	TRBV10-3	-	TGTGCCAACGCCCGGGACAGCAATCAGCCCCAGCATTTT	CANARDSNQPQHF
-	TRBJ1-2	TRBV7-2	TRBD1	TGTGCCAGCAGTCCTTCCGGGACAGGGTCCTATGGCTACACCTTC	CASSPSGTGSYGYTF
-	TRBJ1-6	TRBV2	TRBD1	TGTGCCAGCAGTGAAGCGGGGACAGGTCCCGAGGGTTCACCCCTCCACTTT	CASSEAGTGPEGSPLHF
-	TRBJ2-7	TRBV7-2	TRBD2	TGTGCCAGCAGCTTAGACGGAGCGGGGGCTTACCACGAGCAGTACTTC	CASSLDGAGAYHEQYF
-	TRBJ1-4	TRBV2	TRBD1	TGTGCCAGCAGTGATTGGACAGGGGGCCCGACTAATGAAAAACTGTTTTTT	CASSDWTGGPTNEKLFF
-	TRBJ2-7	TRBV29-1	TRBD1	TGCAGCGTTGAACCCGGGACAGGGTTCAACGAGCAGTACTTC	CSVEPGTGFNEQYF
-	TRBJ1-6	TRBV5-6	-	TGTGCCAGCAGCTTAGACAGCTATAATTCACCCCTCCACTTT	CASSLDSYNSPLHF
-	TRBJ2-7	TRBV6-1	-	TGTGCCAGCAGTGAAGCCGCGGACAGCCACTACGAGCAGTACTTC	CASSEAADSHYEQYF
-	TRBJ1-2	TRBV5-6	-	TGTGCCAGCAGCTTAACAGGGTCCTATGGCTACACCTTC	CASSLTGSYGYTF
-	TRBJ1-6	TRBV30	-	TGTGCCTGGAGCTTCGGGCTATCTAATTCACCCCTCCACTTT	CAWSFGLSNSPLHF
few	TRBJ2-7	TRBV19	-	TGTGCCAGTAGTAACCGGGACGGATCCTACGAGCAGTACTTC	CASSNRDGSYEQYF
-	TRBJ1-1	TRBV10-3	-	TGTGCCATCGGACCAGGAACCATGAACACTGAAGCTTTCTTT	CAIGPGTMNTEAFF
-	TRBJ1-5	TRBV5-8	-	TGTGCCAGCAGCTTGGAGGTCGGGGCATCCAATCAGCCCCAGCATTTT	CASSLEVGASNQPQHF
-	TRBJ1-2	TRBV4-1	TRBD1	TGCGCCAGCAGTCCAGGGGGCCACGTATCCGGCTACACCTTC	CASSPGGHVSGYTF
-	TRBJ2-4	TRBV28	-	TGTGCCAGCAGTTTATTCGCAGGTGGGGCCAAAAACATTCAGTACTTC	CASSLFAGGAKNIQYF
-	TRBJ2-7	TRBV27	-	TGTGCCAGCAGCTCAGGGACCTACGAGCAGTACTTC	CASSSGTYEQYF
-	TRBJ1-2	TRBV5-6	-	TGTGCCAGCAGCTTGGTGGGGGACATCTATGGCTACACCTTC	CASSLVGDIYGYTF
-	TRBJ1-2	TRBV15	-	TGTGCCACCAGCAGAGAAGAGGGAGGCTACACCTTC	CATSREEGGYTF
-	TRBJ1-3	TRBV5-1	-	TGCGCCAGCAGCTTGGATCAACTTCTCGGAAACACCATATATTTT	CASSLDQLLGNTIYF